This entry lists 21 T cell receptor beta chains sequenced from one sample in a study of shared clonotypes between healthy human individuals. TCRdb's table, derived via immunoSEQ multiplex PCR, lists solely in-frame clones and lacks some. In the table there are millions of clones, around 95% of which are singletons. Source material: naive CD4+ T cells sorted from blood. Subset described: CD45RA+ positively selected. The source is a man aged 18 to 30 in good health.

Regarding this clone: Other DNA sequences within the sample encode an identical CDR3. V and J are TRBV29-1 and TRBJ2-7, with D tentatively TRBD1 (6 bases). The CDR3 spans 13 residues. Germline values: CDR1 SQVTM, CDR2 ANQGSEA. V shed 4 bases and J shed 5 bases, with 15 bases lying between them. Here the CDR3 DNA reads TGCAGCGTTGCCGGGCAGGGGTCCCACGAGCAGTACTTC. It is translated as CSVAGQGSHEQYF.

This rearrangement joins TRBV5-1 to TRBJ2-7, with 7 bases lining up with TRBD1. J gave up 1 base and V 5 bases, and 9 bases lay outside the gene matches. In germline, CDR1 is SGHRS, CDR2 YFSETQ. The CDR3 has 15 amino acids. CDR3 DNA: TGCGCCAGCAGTCGGGTCGGACAGGCGTCCTACGAGCAGTACTTC. Encoded protein: CASSRVGQASYEQYF.

The chain has TRBV2 and TRBJ1-2; TRBD1 might be the D (5 bases). CDR1 and CDR2 from the germline V gene are SNHLY and FYNNEI. CDR3 length: 13 amino acids. Trimming shortened V by 9 bases and J by 7 bases, and 18 bases separated the two germline ends. The CDR3: CASGGQVALGYTF. In nucleotides, the CDR3 is TGTGCCAGTGGGGGTCAGGTGGCCCTTGGCTACACCTTC.

This chain joins TRBV11-2 and TRBJ1-2; 7 nucleotides match TRBD1. V trimming: 5 bases; J trimming: 7 bases; junction bases outside the gene matches: 13. The germline gives CDR1 SGHAT, CDR2 FQNNGV. The CDR3 contains 15 residues. As DNA, the CDR3 is TGTGCCAGCAGCCCATTGACAGGGAGGATGGGTGGCTACACCTTC. Translating gives CASSPLTGRMGGYTF. Drawing the rest from reference TRBV11-2 and TRBJ1-2, the complete variable domain is EAGVAQSPRYKIIEKRQSVAFWCNPISGHATLYWYQQILGQGPKLLIQFQNNGVVDDSQLPKDRFSAERLKGVDSTLKIQPAKLEDSAVYLCASSPLTGRMGGYTFGSGTRLTVV.

Of note for this clone: The same CDR3 arises from other DNA sequences in this sample as well. This chain uses TRBV5-1 with TRBJ2-7; D not certain. The CDR3 length is 11 residues. Looked up from germline, CDR1 is SGHRS and CDR2 is YFSETQ. The V end lost 2 bases, the J end lost 5 bases, and 5 bases lay between the germline ends. The CDR3 spells CASSFRDEQYF. Here the CDR3 DNA reads TGCGCCAGCAGCTTCCGCGACGAGCAGTACTTC.

The rearrangement joins TRBV28 to TRBJ2-5; D may match TRBD1 or TRBD2 (5 bases each). CDR1 and CDR2 (germline): MDHEN, SYDVKM. V lost 2 bases to trimming and J lost 4 bases, with 11 bases between them. The CDR3 is 14 residues long. The CDR3 nucleotides are TGTGCCAGCAGTTTAAGTGGGGGTGTAGAGACCCAGTACTTC. Translated, it gives CASSLSGGVETQYF.

This sequence joins TRBV13 and TRBJ2-7; D is perhaps TRBD1 (5 bases). Germline values: CDR1 PRHDT, CDR2 FYEKMQ (reference sequence). V lost 0 bases and J 4 bases, leaving 7 bases between the germline ends. The CDR3 totals 13 residues. This CDR3 reads CASSLGKGYEQYF. CDR3 bases: TGTGCCAGCAGCTTAGGTAAGGGGTACGAGCAGTACTTC.

This clone was found once. The CDR3 here is CASSGRSEGFF. The CDR3 region has the DNA TGTGCCAGTTCCGGGCGTTCCGAGGGGTTCTTC. This chain connects TRBV19 to TRBJ2-1; D possibly corresponds to TRBD2 (5 bases). The CDR3 contains 11 residues. Germline assignment: CDR1 LNHDA and CDR2 SQIVND (reference sequence). V lost 8 bases and J 15 bases, leaving 17 bases between the germline ends.

The chain couples TRBV28 to TRBJ1-2; the D gene is possibly TRBD1 (6 bases). Trimming removed 7 bases at V and 6 bases at J, with 15 bases between. The CDR3 covers 13 residues. Looked up from germline, CDR1 is MDHEN and CDR2 is SYDVKM. The CDR3 nucleotides read TGTGCCAGCACCATTATGAACAGGGATGGCTACACCTTC. Translating gives CASTIMNRDGYTF.

This clone occurred once. The chain joins TRBV5-4 to TRBJ2-7, with D perhaps matching TRBD1 (6 bases). The CDR3 extends over 15 amino acids. V lost 4 bases and J lost 7, with 21 bases in between. Germline V lookup: CDR1 SGHNT, CDR2 YYREEE (reference sequence). The CDR3 DNA reads TGTGCCAGCAGCCCCGAACCACAGGGTCCGGGAGAGCAGTACTTC. This translates into CASSPEPQGPGEQYF. The full variable domain, completed using reference TRBV5-4 and TRBJ2-7, is ETGVTQSPTHLIKTRGQQVTLRCSSQSGHNTVSWYQQALGQGPQFIFQYYREEENGRGNFPPRFSGLQFPNYSSELNVNALELDDSALYLCASSPEPQGPGEQYFGPGTRLTVT.

V and J are TRBV7-2 and TRBJ2-5; D unclear. V shed 1 base and J shed 6 bases, with 9 bases lying between them. CDR1 is SGHTA and CDR2 is FQGNSA in the germline V gene. The CDR3 spans 13 residues. DNA for the CDR3: TGTGCCAGCAGCTTAGAAGGAAAAAAGACCCAGTACTTC. It codes for CASSLEGKKTQYF.

Regarding this clone: Other DNA sequences within the sample encode an identical CDR3. J is TRBJ1-3 and V is TRBV7-9; D not resolved. This CDR3 comprises 14 residues. V was clipped by 5 bases and J by 1 base, with 9 bases between them. Germline values: CDR1 SEHNR, CDR2 FQNEAQ (reference sequence). Written as DNA, the CDR3 is TGTGCCAGCAGCCCCTCTGGGTCTGGAAACACCATATATTTT. This sequence encodes CASSPSGSGNTIYF.

The J gene is TRBJ1-4, the V gene TRBV11-2; the match to TRBD1 covers 7 bases. Trimming took 0 bases from V and 8 from J; bases not matched to a gene: 6. This CDR3 has 15 amino acids. Germline CDR1 and CDR2: SGHAT and FQNNGV. CDR3 loop: CASSLDYRGREKLFF. The CDR3 region has the DNA TGTGCCAGCAGCTTAGATTACAGGGGTCGAGAAAAACTGTTTTTT.

A remark on this clone: This may come from a read error, since a much larger clone is one base off. The gene calls are TRBV7-6 and TRBJ1-1, with a weak D call TRBD1 (5 bases). The CDR3 runs to 13 residues. Per germline, CDR1 SGHVS and CDR2 FNYEAQ. V was pared by 2 bases and J by 2 bases, with 6 bases between. CDR3 residues: CASSLQGNTEAFF. The CDR3, as DNA: TGTGCCAGCAGCTTACAGGGTAACACTGAAGCTTTCTTT.

The rearrangement joins TRBV6-5 to TRBJ2-5, with TRBD1 as a possible D gene (5 bases). Germline loops: CDR1 MNHEY, CDR2 SVGAGI. Trimming removed 2 bases at V and 12 bases at J, with 16 bases between. This CDR3 is built from 13 residues. CDR3 in DNA: TGTGCCAGCAGTTACGAACAGGCCGCCCTTAAGTACTTC. Residues: CASSYEQAALKYF.

This clone has a single count. Other nucleotide sequences from this sample produce the same CDR3. The V and J genes are TRBV5-1 and TRBJ2-2; TRBD1 is a possible D gene (6 bases). CDR3 length: 15 amino acids. Germline V gene lookup returns CDR1 SGHRS and CDR2 YFSETQ. Trimming took off 0 bases at V and 4 bases at J, with 10 bases between the two ends. The CDR3 protein is CASSLEGRGTGELFF. The CDR3 coding sequence is TGCGCCAGCAGCTTGGAAGGCAGGGGCACCGGGGAGCTGTTTTTT.

The chain uses TRBV6-6 and TRBJ1-1; TRBD1 is a possible D gene (5 bases). The CDR3 totals 16 residues. Trimming cost V 2 bases and J 0 bases, with 13 bases left between them. Germline values: CDR1 MNHNY, CDR2 SVGAGI (reference sequence). CDR3 in amino acids: CASSYPGGRVNTEAFF. The CDR3, as DNA: TGTGCCAGCAGTTACCCCGGCGGCAGGGTGAACACTGAAGCTTTCTTT.

V usage is TRBV5-6 and J usage is TRBJ1-2; D unclear. This CDR3 has 15 amino acids. Trimming pared 3 bases from V and 8 bases from J, leaving 20 bases between. The germline V gene has CDR1 SGHDT and CDR2 YYEEEE. The CDR3 DNA is TGTGCCAGCAGCTCCTCCATCCCAGGCCTGAGAGGCTACACCTTC. Translation: CASSSSIPGLRGYTF.

In DNA form, the CDR3 reads TGTGCCAGCAGCTTAGCCGGTTCCGGGACTAGTCGATTCGAGCAGTACTTC. It translates to CASSLAGSGTSRFEQYF. J is TRBJ2-7 and V is TRBV11-2; 8 bases fit TRBD2. Germline values: CDR1 SGHAT, CDR2 FQNNGV. This CDR3 has 17 amino acids. V trimming: 1 base; J trimming: 6 bases; junction bases outside the gene matches: 14.

The rearrangement links TRBV5-1 to TRBJ2-7; TRBD1 is a possible D gene (6 bases). The CDR3 runs 15 residues. Per the germline V gene, CDR1 is SGHRS and CDR2 is YFSETQ. The V and J ends lost 0 bases and 3 bases respectively, with 13 bases between them. DNA of the CDR3: TGCGCCAGCAGCTTGGGGGACCAGGGGATCTACGAGCAGTACTTC. Its protein product is CASSLGDQGIYEQYF.

The rearrangement joins TRBV4-1 to TRBJ2-7, with 7 bases aligning to TRBD2. After removal of 2 bases from V and 3 bases from J, the junction contained 13 bases not matched to a gene. Germline V gene lookup returns CDR1 MGHRA and CDR2 YSYEKL. The CDR3 runs 17 residues. This chain's CDR3 is CASSQTISGRFYYEQYF. CDR3 coding DNA: TGCGCCAGCAGCCAAACGATTAGCGGGCGATTCTACTACGAGCAGTACTTC.